This T cell receptor (beta chain) came from a study of shared clonotypes between healthy human individuals. Study-wide results and caveats: Only a few donors were included, so the genetic and exposure-history diversity represented was limited. Clonotypes not shared had lower generation probabilities than those common to all four donors.

Trimming took 6 bases from V and 11 from J, leaving 8 bases between them. Germline lookup yields CDR1 MNHEY and CDR2 SVGAGI. The CDR3 extends over 11 amino acids. Method: immunoSEQ multiplex PCR; TCRdb's copy keeps in-frame clones and lacks some. The data hold roughly 2,000,000 clones, with around 96% observed a single time. Worth noting for this clone: Its target is unknown.

Positively selected for CCR7, the CD45RO-negative cells used as naive CD8 cells excluded terminally differentiated effector memory CD45RA+ cells. Source material: naive CD8+ T cells sorted from blood. The chain combines TRBV6-5 with TRBJ1-6, with no clear D. This clonotype was obtained from a young man in good health. The CDR3 is CASSANPPLHF. The CDR3 DNA follows: TGTGCCAGCAGCGCCAATCCACCCCTCCACTTT.